This T cell receptor (beta chain) originates from a study of T cell repertoires in cytomegalovirus infection. Overall study: Newly reported HLA-C-restricted and thoroughly characterized HLA-B-restricted CMV epitopes were employed. Public signatures in TCR beta pointed to CMV infection and matching HLA type.

Whole-study findings and limits: The study identified carriers of CMV plus the relevant HLA from cumulative public TCR beta family frequency.

A note on this clonotype: Its antigen is still unknown.

TCRdb itself ran the reads through MiXCR, one entry per CDR3 protein. The data contain 84,000 or so distinct CDR3 sequences, about half of them singletons. The CDR3 covers 15 residues. V dropped 5 bases and J dropped 6; count of bases not matched to a gene: 11. Germline CDR1 is SEHNR and CDR2 is FQNEAQ (reference sequence). Sequenced here: CD8+ T cells from cultured PBMCs, sampled from culture after CMV antigen stimulation. The receptor was isolated from a human donor in good health (CMV status not recorded). Some clones in this sample may be carry-over from other donors' samples. The chain uses TRBV7-9 and TRBJ2-7; 9 bases map to TRBD2. The CDR3 sequence is CASSGHSGGKREQYF. CDR3 DNA sequence: TGTGCCAGCAGCGGACATAGCGGGGGAAAACGCGAGCAGTACTTC.